This T cell receptor (beta chain) originates from a study of cytomegalovirus exposure and HLA in healthy donors. Study conclusions and caveats: The authors later found HLA-associated TCR beta chains more clonally expanded than equally common others.

The primer mix had 60 Vbeta and 13 Jbeta primers. Some clones are missing from TCRdb's copy, which holds only in-frame ones; the method was immunoSEQ multiplex PCR. The table has 130,000 to 150,000 clones, about 80% seen once; the top ten hold 3.9%. As regards this clone: The antigen is undetermined.

Trimming stripped 0 bases from V and 7 bases from J, with 6 bases between. The germline CDR1 and CDR2 sequences are SQVTM and ANQGSEA. This CDR3 is 11 amino acids long. The origin of this receptor is a man aged 18 to 29 in good health and CMV-seronegative. The chain is built from TRBV29-1 and TRBJ1-1; D gene unclear. The sample taken for sequencing was PBMCs. The CDR3 region has the DNA TGCAGCGTTGAAGATCCCAGTGAAGCTTTCTTT. This translates into CSVEDPSEAFF.